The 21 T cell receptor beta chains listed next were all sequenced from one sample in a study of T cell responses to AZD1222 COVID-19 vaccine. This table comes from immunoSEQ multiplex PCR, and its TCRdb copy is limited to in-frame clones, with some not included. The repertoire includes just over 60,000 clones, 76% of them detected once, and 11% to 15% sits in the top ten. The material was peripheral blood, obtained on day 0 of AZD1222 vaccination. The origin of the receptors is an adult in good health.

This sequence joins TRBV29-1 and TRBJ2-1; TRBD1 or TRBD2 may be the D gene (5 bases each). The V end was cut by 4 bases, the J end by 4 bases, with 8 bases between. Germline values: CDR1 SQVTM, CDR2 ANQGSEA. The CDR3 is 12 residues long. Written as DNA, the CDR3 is TGCAGCGTTGGAGAGGGGTACAATGAGCAGTTCTTC. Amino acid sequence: CSVGEGYNEQFF.

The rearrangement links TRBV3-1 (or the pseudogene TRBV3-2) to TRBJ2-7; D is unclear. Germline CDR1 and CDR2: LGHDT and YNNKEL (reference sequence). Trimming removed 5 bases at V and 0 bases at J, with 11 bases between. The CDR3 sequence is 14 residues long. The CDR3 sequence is CASSYGVYSYEQYF. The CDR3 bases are TGTGCCAGCAGCTACGGAGTCTACTCCTACGAGCAGTACTTC.

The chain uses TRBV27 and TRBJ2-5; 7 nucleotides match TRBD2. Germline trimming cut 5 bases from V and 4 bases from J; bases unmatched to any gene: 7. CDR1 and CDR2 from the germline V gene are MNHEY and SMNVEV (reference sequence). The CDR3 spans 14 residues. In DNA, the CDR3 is TGTGCCAGCAGTCCCCTCGGCGGGGGAGAGACCCAGTACTTC. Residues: CASSPLGGGETQYF.

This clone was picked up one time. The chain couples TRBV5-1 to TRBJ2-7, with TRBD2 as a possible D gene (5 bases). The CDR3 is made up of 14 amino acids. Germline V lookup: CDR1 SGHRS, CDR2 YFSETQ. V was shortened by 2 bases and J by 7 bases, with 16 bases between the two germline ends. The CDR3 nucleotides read TGCGCCAGCAGCTTAGGTCAGGTCGAGGGTGAGCAGTACTTC. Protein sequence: CASSLGQVEGEQYF.

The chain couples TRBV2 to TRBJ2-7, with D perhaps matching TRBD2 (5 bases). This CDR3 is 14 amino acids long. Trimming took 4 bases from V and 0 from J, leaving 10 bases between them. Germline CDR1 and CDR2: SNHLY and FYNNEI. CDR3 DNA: TGTGCCAGCAGTGGAACGGGGAACTCCTACGAGCAGTACTTC. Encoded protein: CASSGTGNSYEQYF.

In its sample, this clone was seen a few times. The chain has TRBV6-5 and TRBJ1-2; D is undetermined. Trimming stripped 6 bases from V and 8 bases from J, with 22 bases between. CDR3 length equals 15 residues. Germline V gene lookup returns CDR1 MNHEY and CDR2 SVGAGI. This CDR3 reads CASRGEADPLYGYTF. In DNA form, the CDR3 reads TGTGCCAGCAGAGGTGAAGCAGACCCATTGTACGGCTACACCTTC.

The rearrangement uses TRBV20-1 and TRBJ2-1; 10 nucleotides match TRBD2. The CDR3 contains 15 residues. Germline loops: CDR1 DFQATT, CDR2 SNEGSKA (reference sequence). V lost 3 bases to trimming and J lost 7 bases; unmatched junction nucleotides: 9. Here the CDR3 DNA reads TGCAGTGCTAGTAGAGGGAGCGGGGGGGCAAATGAGCAGTTCTTC. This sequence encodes CSASRGSGGANEQFF.

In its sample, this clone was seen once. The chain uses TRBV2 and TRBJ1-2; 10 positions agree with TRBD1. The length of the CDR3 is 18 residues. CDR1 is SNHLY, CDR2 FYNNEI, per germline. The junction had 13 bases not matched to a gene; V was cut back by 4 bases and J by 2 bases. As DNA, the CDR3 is TGTGCCAGCAGTGGCTCGAGGGGACAGGGGATAACGAACTATGGCTACACCTTC. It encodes CASSGSRGQGITNYGYTF.

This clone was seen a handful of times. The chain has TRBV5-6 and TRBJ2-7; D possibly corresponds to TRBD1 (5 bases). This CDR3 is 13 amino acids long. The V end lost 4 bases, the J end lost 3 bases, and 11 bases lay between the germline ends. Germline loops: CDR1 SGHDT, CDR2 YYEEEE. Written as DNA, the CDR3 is TGTGCCAGCAGCCCTGGGGCGGACTACGAGCAGTACTTC. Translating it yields CASSPGADYEQYF.

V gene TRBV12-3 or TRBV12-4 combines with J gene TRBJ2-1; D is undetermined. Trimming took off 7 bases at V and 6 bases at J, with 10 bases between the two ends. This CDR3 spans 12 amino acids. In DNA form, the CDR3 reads TGTGCCAGCACTCTAGGATCCAATGAGCAGTTCTTC. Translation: CASTLGSNEQFF.

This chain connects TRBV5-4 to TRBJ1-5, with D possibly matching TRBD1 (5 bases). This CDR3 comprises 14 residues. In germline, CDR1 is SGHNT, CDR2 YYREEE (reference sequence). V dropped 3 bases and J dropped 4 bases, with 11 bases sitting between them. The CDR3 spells CASSSGLGNQPQHF. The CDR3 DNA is TGTGCCAGCAGCTCAGGGTTAGGGAATCAGCCCCAGCATTTT.

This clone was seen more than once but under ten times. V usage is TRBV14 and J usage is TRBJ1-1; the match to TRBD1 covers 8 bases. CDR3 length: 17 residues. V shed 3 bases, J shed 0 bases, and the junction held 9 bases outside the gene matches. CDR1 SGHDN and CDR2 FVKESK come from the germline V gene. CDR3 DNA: TGTGCCAGCAGCCAGATCTGGACAGGGACGATGAACACTGAAGCTTTCTTT. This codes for CASSQIWTGTMNTEAFF. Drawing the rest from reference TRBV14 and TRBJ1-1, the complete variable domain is EAGVTQFPSHSVIEKGQTVTLRCDPISGHDNLYWYRRVMGKEIKFLLHFVKESKQDESGMPNNRFLAERTGGTYSTLKVQPAELEDSGVYFCASSQIWTGTMNTEAFFGQGTRLTVV.

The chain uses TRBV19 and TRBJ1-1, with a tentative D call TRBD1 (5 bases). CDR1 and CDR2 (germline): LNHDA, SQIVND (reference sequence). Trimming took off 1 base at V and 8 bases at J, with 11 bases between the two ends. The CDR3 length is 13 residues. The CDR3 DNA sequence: TGTGCCAGTAGTATAGGGACATGGGCAGAAGCTTTCTTT. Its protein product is CASSIGTWAEAFF.

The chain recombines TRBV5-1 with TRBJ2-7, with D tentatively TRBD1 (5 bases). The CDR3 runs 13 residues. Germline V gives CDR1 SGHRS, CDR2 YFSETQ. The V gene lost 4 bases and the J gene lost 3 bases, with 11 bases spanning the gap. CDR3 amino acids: CASSAPDSYEQYF. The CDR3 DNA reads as TGCGCCAGCAGCGCCCCTGACAGCTACGAGCAGTACTTC.

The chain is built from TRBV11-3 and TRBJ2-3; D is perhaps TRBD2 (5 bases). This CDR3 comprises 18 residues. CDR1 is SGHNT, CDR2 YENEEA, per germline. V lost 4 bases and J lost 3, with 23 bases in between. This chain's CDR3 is CASSSGNPFDGMTDTQYF. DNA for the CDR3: TGTGCCAGCAGCTCCGGTAACCCTTTCGACGGGATGACAGATACGCAGTATTTT.

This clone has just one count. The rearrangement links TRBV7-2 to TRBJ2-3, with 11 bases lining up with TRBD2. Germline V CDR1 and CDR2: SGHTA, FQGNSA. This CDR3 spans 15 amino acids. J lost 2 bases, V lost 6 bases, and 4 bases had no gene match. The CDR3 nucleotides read TGTGCCAGCAGTCTGACTAGCGGGGTCACAGATACGCAGTATTTT. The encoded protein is CASSLTSGVTDTQYF.

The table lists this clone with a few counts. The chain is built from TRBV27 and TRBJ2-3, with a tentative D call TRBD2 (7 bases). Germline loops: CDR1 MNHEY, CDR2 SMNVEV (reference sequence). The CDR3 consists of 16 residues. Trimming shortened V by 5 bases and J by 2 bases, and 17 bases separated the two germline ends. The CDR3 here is CASSPEGDYYTDTQYF. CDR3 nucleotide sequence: TGTGCCAGCAGTCCGGAGGGGGACTACTACACAGATACGCAGTATTTT.

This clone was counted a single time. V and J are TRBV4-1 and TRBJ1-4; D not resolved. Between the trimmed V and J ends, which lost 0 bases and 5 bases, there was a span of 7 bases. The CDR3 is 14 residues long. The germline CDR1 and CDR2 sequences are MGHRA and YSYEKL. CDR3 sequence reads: CASSQEPGNEKLFF. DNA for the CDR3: TGCGCCAGCAGCCAAGAGCCGGGAAATGAAAAACTGTTTTTT.

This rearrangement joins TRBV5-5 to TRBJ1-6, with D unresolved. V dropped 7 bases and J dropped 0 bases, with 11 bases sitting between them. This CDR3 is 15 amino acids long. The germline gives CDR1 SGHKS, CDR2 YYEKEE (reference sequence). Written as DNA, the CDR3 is TGTGCCAGCTCTCGAGGCAGCTCCTATAATTCACCCCTCCACTTT. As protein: CASSRGSSYNSPLHF.

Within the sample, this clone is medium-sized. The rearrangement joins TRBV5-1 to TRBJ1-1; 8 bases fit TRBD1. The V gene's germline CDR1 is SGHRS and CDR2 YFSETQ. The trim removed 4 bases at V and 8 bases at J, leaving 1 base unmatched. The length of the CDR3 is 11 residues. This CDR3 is CASSGDREAFF. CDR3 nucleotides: TGCGCCAGCAGCGGGGACAGGGAAGCTTTCTTT.

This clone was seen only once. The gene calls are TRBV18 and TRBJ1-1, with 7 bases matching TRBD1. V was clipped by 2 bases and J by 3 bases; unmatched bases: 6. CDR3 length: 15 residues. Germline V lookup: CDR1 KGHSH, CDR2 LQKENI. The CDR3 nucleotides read TGTGCCAGCTCACCATACCCAGGGGGGGACACTGAAGCTTTCTTT. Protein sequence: CASSPYPGGDTEAFF.